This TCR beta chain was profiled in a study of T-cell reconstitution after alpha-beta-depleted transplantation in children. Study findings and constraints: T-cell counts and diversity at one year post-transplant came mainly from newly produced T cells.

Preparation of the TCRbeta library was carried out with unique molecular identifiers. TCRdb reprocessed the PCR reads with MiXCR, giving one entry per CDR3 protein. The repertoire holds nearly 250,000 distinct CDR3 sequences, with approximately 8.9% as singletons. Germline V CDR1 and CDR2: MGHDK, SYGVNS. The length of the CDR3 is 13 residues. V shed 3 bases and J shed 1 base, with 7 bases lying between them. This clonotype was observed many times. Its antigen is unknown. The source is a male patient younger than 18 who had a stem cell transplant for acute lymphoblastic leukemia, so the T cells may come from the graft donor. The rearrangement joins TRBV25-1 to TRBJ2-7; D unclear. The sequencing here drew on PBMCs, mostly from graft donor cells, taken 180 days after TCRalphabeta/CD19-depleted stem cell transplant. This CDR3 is CASSERNSYEQYF. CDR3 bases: TGTGCCAGCAGTGAGAGAAATTCCTACGAGCAGTACTTC.